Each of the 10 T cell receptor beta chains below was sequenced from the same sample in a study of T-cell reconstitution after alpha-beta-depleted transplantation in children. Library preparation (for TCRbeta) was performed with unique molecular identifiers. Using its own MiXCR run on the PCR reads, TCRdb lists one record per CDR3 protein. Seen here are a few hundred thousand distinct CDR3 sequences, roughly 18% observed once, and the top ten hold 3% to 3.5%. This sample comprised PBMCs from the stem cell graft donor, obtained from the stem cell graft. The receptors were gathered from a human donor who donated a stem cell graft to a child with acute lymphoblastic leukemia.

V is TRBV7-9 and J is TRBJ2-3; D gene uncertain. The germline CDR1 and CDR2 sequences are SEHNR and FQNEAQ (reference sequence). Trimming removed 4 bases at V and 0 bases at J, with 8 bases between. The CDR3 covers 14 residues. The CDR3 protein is CASSSSPSTDTQYF. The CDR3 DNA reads TGTGCCAGCAGCTCCAGCCCAAGCACAGATACGCAGTATTTT.

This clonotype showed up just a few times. CDR3 amino acids: CSARGRQSYGYTF. The CDR3, as DNA: TGCAGTGCTAGAGGAAGGCAGAGCTATGGCTACACCTTC. J is TRBJ1-2 and V is TRBV20-1, with D uncertain. The V end lost 1 base, the J end lost 4 bases, and 10 bases lay between the germline ends. The germline V gene has CDR1 DFQATT and CDR2 SNEGSKA (reference sequence). This CDR3 contains 13 residues.

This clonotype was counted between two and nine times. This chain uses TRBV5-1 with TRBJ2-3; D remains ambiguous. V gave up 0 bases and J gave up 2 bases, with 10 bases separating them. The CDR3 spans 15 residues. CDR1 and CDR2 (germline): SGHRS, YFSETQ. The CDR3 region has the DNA TGCGCCAGCAGCTTGGCCCCGGATTACACAGATACGCAGTATTTT. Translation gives CASSLAPDYTDTQYF.

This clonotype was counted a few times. CDR3 amino acids: CSARDHSDLNEQFF. The CDR3 nucleotides read TGCAGTGCTAGAGACCATAGCGATCTCAATGAGCAGTTCTTC. The chain is built from TRBV20-1 and TRBJ2-1, with D possibly being TRBD2 (5 bases). The CDR3 sequence is 14 residues long. V was trimmed by 0 bases and J by 6 bases, leaving 12 bases between them. Germline-derived CDR1 and CDR2 are DFQATT and SNEGSKA (reference sequence).

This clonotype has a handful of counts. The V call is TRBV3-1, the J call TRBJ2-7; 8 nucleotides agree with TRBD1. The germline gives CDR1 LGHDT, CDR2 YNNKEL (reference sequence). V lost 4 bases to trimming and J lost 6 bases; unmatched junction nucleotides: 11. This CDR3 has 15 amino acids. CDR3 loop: CASSLWTGKVAEQYF. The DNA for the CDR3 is TGTGCCAGCAGCCTTTGGACAGGGAAGGTCGCCGAGCAGTACTTC.

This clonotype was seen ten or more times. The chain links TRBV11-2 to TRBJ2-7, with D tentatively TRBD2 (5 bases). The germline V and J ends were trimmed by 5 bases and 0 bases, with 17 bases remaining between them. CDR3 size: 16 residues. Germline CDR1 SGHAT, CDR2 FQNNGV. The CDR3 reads CASSPLSRRSSYEQYF. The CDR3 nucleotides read TGTGCCAGCAGCCCACTTTCCAGGAGGAGCTCCTACGAGCAGTACTTC.

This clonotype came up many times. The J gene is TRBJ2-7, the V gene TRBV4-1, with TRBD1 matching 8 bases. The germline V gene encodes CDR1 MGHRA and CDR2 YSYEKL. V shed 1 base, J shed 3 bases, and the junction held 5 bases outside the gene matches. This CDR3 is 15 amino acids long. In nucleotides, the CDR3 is TGCGCCAGCAGCCAAGGCGACAGGGGTAACTACGAGCAGTACTTC. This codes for CASSQGDRGNYEQYF.

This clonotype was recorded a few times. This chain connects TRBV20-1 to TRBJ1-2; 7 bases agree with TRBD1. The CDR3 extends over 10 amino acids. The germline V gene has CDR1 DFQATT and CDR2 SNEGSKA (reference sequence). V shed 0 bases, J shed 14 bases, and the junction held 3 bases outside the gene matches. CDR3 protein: CSARDRGRTF. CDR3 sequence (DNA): TGCAGTGCTAGAGACAGGGGGAGAACCTTC.

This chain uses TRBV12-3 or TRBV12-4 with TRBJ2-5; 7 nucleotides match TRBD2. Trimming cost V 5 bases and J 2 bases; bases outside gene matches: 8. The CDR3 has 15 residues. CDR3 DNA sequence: TGTGCCAGCAGTAGTCACCTAGCGGTGCAAGAGACCCAGTACTTC. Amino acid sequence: CASSSHLAVQETQYF.

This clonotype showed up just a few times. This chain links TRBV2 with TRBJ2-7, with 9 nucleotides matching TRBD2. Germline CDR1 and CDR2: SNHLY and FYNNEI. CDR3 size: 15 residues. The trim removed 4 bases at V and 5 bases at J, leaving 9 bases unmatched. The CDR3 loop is CASSGHHLAGHEQYF. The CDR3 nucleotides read TGTGCCAGCAGTGGCCACCACCTAGCGGGGCACGAGCAGTACTTC.